Given below is one T cell receptor beta chain in context. The antigen remains unidentified. Depth targeted 1 in 200,000 to 1 in 1 million T cells, averaging approximately 9.3x coverage per clonotype. TCRdb's copy holds only in-frame clones and misses some; the assay was immunoSEQ multiplex PCR. Here the sample spans over 65,000 clones, roughly 80% being singletons. Frozen PBMC stocks contributed around 1.8 micrograms of genomic DNA to the TCR beta libraries. The CDR3 covers 13 residues. The V gene end was trimmed by 5 bases and the J gene end by 5 bases; junction bases not matched to a gene: 3. Germline V gene data show CDR1 as SGHTA and CDR2 as FQGTGA. The data belong to a study of cytotoxic CD8 clonotypes in ibrutinib-treated CLL. Study information: Response sampling occurred after a median approximately 12 months of treatment (range 6 to 36).

Study results and caveats: Clonality was higher at ibrutinib response and returned toward baseline at progression.

Here the sequenced sample was PBMCs, taken after 12 months of ibrutinib treatment. J is TRBJ2-1 and V is TRBV7-3; 7 bases are a match to TRBD2. This receptor was obtained from a human donor with chronic lymphocytic leukemia. The CDR3 DNA reads as TGTGCCAGCAGCCCGGGGAGGGACAATGAGCAGTTCTTC. This encodes CASSPGRDNEQFF. Variable domain in full (rest from reference TRBV7-3 and TRBJ2-1): GAGVSQTPSNKVTEKGKYVELRCDPISGHTALYWYRQSLGQGPEFLIYFQGTGAADDSGLPNDRFFAVRPEGSVSTLKIQRTERGDSAVYLCASSPGRDNEQFFGPGTRLTVL.